A single sample gave rise to the 19 T cell receptor beta chains below, sequenced in a study of cytotoxic CD8 clonotypes in ibrutinib-treated CLL. Profiling relied on immunoSEQ multiplex PCR, and the TCRdb table lists in-frame clones only, not all of them. The table shows over 120,000 clones, with 65% to 85% occurring only once. The starting material was PBMCs, obtained after 36 months of ibrutinib treatment. The receptors were gathered from a human donor with chronic lymphocytic leukemia.

This clone has more than one count but fewer than ten. The chain is built from TRBV11-3 and TRBJ2-2, with 8 bases aligning to TRBD2. The junction had 7 bases not matched to a gene; V was cut back by 5 bases and J by 5 bases. CDR1 is SGHNT, CDR2 YENEEA, per germline. CDR3 length equals 15 residues. The CDR3, as DNA: TGTGCCAGCAGCCCGAGCGGGAGCCTAACCGGGGAGCTGTTTTTT. Translating it yields CASSPSGSLTGELFF.

The chain couples TRBV10-3 to TRBJ2-1; 7 nucleotides agree with TRBD2. The germline gives CDR1 ENHRY, CDR2 SYGVKD. This CDR3 has 16 residues. Losses at the gene ends were 3 bases for V and 0 bases for J; bases not matched to a gene: 5. This chain's CDR3 is CAISDQGLTSYNEQFF. CDR3 nucleotides: TGTGCCATCAGTGACCAGGGACTAACCTCCTACAATGAGCAGTTCTTC.

The chain employs TRBV9 and TRBJ2-5; D is possibly TRBD1 or TRBD2 (6 bases each). This CDR3 has 15 amino acids. Looked up from germline, CDR1 is SGDLS and CDR2 is YYNGEE. V was trimmed by 1 base and J by 2 bases, leaving 12 bases between them. CDR3 region: CASSVNSGAQETQYF. In DNA, the CDR3 is TGTGCCAGCAGCGTAAACTCGGGGGCACAAGAGACCCAGTACTTC.

This chain connects TRBV7-6 to TRBJ2-7; no definite D call. The V end was cut by 1 base, the J end by 7 bases, with 11 bases between. CDR1 is SGHVS and CDR2 is FNYEAQ in the germline V gene. This CDR3 region has 13 residues. CDR3 loop: CASSLGLLREQYF. Here the CDR3 DNA reads TGTGCCAGCAGCTTAGGCCTTCTCAGGGAGCAGTACTTC. Supplemented by reference TRBV7-6 and TRBJ2-7, the full variable domain reads GAGVSQSPRYKVTKRGQDVALRCDPISGHVSLYWYRQALGQGPEFLTYFNYEAQQDKSGLPNDRFSAERPEGSISTLTIQRTEQRDSAMYRCASSLGLLREQYFGPGTRLTVT.

The gene calls are TRBV6-5 and TRBJ1-2; tentatively, D is TRBD1 (5 bases). This CDR3 spans 11 amino acids. Per germline, CDR1 MNHEY and CDR2 SVGAGI. V lost 5 bases to trimming and J lost 4 bases, with 5 bases between them. The CDR3: CASSGGYGYTF. The CDR3 bases are TGTGCCAGCAGTGGGGGCTATGGCTACACCTTC.

The V gene is TRBV10-1, the J gene TRBJ1-1; D is uncertain. This CDR3 region has 13 residues. Trimming shortened V by 6 bases and J by 1 base, and 9 bases separated the two germline ends. Per the germline V gene, CDR1 is WNHNN and CDR2 is SYGVQD (reference sequence). The CDR3 here is CASRGPGNTEAFF. For the CDR3, the DNA is TGCGCCAGCAGGGGCCCGGGGAACACTGAAGCTTTCTTT.

Notes on this clone: With a much larger clone just one base away, this may be a read error. The J gene is TRBJ2-2, the V gene TRBV5-1; a weak D match, TRBD1 (6 bases). Trimming left V 5 bases short and J 3 bases short, with 11 bases between. CDR1 and CDR2 (germline): SGHRS, YFSETQ. CDR3 length: 14 amino acids. This chain's CDR3 is CASSLGQYTGELFF. Here the CDR3 DNA reads TGCGCCAGCAGTCTGGGACAATACACCGGGGAGCTGTTTTTT.

V usage is TRBV5-1 and J usage is TRBJ2-7; D gene unclear. Germline assignment: CDR1 SGHRS and CDR2 YFSETQ. CDR3 length: 15 residues. The ends were cut back, 2 bases at V and 0 bases at J, with 12 bases in the middle. The CDR3 here is CASSFELRSSYEQYF. The DNA of the CDR3 is TGCGCCAGCAGCTTTGAGCTGAGAAGCTCCTACGAGCAGTACTTC.

This clone was seen a few times. The CDR3 nucleotides are TGTGCCAGCAGCCCGAGTAATTGGGCCAAAAACATTCAGTACTTC. Translation: CASSPSNWAKNIQYF. The V gene is TRBV7-3, the J gene TRBJ2-4; D is unclear. The germline CDR1 and CDR2 sequences are SGHTA and FQGTGA. The CDR3 is made up of 15 amino acids. Trimming stripped 5 bases from V and 1 base from J, with 12 bases between.

The rearrangement links TRBV2 to TRBJ2-6; the D gene is possibly TRBD1 (6 bases). Germline V gene data show CDR1 as SNHLY and CDR2 as FYNNEI. The length of the CDR3 is 16 residues. Trimming removed 2 bases at V and 3 bases at J, with 11 bases between. In DNA, the CDR3 is TGTGCCAGCAGTGAAAGTTGGGGGCATGGGGCCAACGTCCTGACTTTC. Translating gives CASSESWGHGANVLTF. The whole variable domain, remainder taken from reference TRBV2 and TRBJ2-6, is EPEVTQTPSHQVTQMGQEVILRCVPISNHLYFYWYRQILGQKVEFLVSFYNNEISEKSEIFDDQFSVERPDGSNFTLKIRSTKLEDSAMYFCASSESWGHGANVLTFGAGSRLTVL.

Here the CDR3 reads CASSPLTGEGYEQYF. Written as DNA, the CDR3 is TGTGCCAGCAGTCCCTTAACAGGGGAAGGCTACGAGCAGTACTTC. The chain joins TRBV2 to TRBJ2-7; the match to TRBD1 covers 7 bases. Germline CDR1 is SNHLY and CDR2 is FYNNEI. After removal of 5 bases from V and 3 bases from J, the junction contained 10 bases not matched to a gene. CDR3 size: 15 residues.

The V call is TRBV12-5, the J call TRBJ1-2, with no clear D. V lost 5 bases and J lost 3, with 4 bases in between. CDR3 length: 11 residues. The germline V gene has CDR1 LGHNT and CDR2 FRNRAP. The CDR3 DNA reads TGTGCTAGTGGTAGGGACTATGGCTACACCTTC. It translates to CASGRDYGYTF.

This chain connects TRBV30 to TRBJ1-5; D may be TRBD1 (5 bases). Germline CDR1 is GTSNPN and CDR2 is SVGIG (reference sequence). V lost 0 bases, J lost 6 bases, and 18 bases lay in between. The CDR3 spans 16 residues. The CDR3 DNA follows: TGTGCCTGGAGTGTAGGTCCCAGGGCCTTTGGTCAGCCCCAGCATTTT. Its protein is CAWSVGPRAFGQPQHF.

This chain uses TRBV6-1 with TRBJ2-5, with 9 positions matching TRBD1. CDR1 MNHNS and CDR2 SASEGT come from the germline V gene. This CDR3 contains 15 residues. The V gene end was trimmed by 3 bases and the J gene end by 2 bases; junction bases not matched to a gene: 4. Here the CDR3 reads CASSEGQGRQETQYF. The CDR3, as DNA: TGTGCCAGCAGTGAGGGACAGGGAAGACAAGAGACCCAGTACTTC.

This rearrangement joins TRBV6-1 to TRBJ1-5; no clear D. V dropped 1 base and J dropped 4 bases, with 8 bases sitting between them. CDR1 and CDR2 (germline): MNHNS, SASEGT. This CDR3 comprises 14 residues. The CDR3 protein is CASSEGGGNQPQHF. CDR3 sequence (DNA): TGTGCCAGCAGTGAAGGGGGAGGTAATCAGCCCCAGCATTTT.

V gene TRBV10-3 combines with J gene TRBJ1-3; D is ambiguous. Germline V gene sequence: CDR1 ENHRY, CDR2 SYGVKD. Trimming pared 2 bases from V and 1 base from J, leaving 3 bases between. This CDR3 comprises 13 residues. CDR3: CAISEGSGNTIYF. The CDR3 nucleotides read TGTGCCATCAGTGAGGGGTCTGGAAACACCATATATTTT.

This clone came up a few times. The V and J genes are TRBV11-3 and TRBJ2-2; no clear D. The CDR3 length is 12 residues. CDR1 is SGHNT, CDR2 YENEEA, per germline. V was cut by 0 bases and J by 7 bases, with 3 bases left in between. The CDR3 DNA sequence: TGTGCCAGCAGCTTAGATGGCGGGGAGCTGTTTTTT. This encodes CASSLDGGELFF.

The CDR3 nucleotides are TGTGCCAGCAGCTCTAAGACAGGGGGATCCTACGAGCAGTACTTC. Amino acids: CASSSKTGGSYEQYF. The rearrangement joins TRBV5-6 to TRBJ2-7; 9 nucleotides match TRBD1. Looked up from germline, CDR1 is SGHDT and CDR2 is YYEEEE. This CDR3 has 15 amino acids. Trimming cost V 3 bases and J 1 base; bases outside gene matches: 5. Drawing the rest from reference TRBV5-6 and TRBJ2-7, the complete variable domain is DAGVTQSPTHLIKTRGQQVTLRCSPKSGHDTVSWYQQALGQGPQFIFQYYEEEERQRGNFPDRFSGHQFPNYSSELNVNALLLGDSALYLCASSSKTGGSYEQYFGPGTRLTVT.

This chain uses TRBV4-1 with TRBJ2-6; TRBD1 or TRBD2 may be the D gene (7 bases each). This CDR3 has 19 residues. V lost 0 bases, J lost 4 bases, and 19 bases lay in between. Germline V gives CDR1 MGHRA, CDR2 YSYEKL. This CDR3 is CASSQEDPGGASGANVLTF. Here the CDR3 DNA reads TGCGCCAGCAGCCAAGAGGATCCAGGGGGGGCATCCGGGGCCAACGTCCTGACTTTC.